These 29 T cell receptor beta chains were sequenced from one sample in a study of blood T cell repertoires in COVID-19. Generated by immunoSEQ multiplex PCR, the TCRdb table keeps only in-frame clones and is missing some. The table records about 180,000 clones, 86% of them present only once. The sample comprised PBMCs or T cells enriched from blood (not recorded which). The origin of the receptors is a woman aged 25 to 39 who had recovered from COVID-19.

The rearrangement joins TRBV19 to TRBJ1-1; TRBD1 matches at 7 bases. The CDR3 runs 15 residues. The germline gives CDR1 LNHDA, CDR2 SQIVND (reference sequence). V dropped 6 bases and J dropped 5; count of bases not matched to a gene: 12. The CDR3 nucleotides read TGTGCCAGTAGGACCCGGGACAGCCTTATGACTGAAGCTTTCTTT. It specifies CASRTRDSLMTEAFF.

The gene calls are TRBV3-1 (or the pseudogene TRBV3-2) and TRBJ2-1, with a possible D match to TRBD1 (6 bases). The germline CDR1 and CDR2 sequences are LGHDT and YNNKEL (reference sequence). V lost 4 bases, J lost 2 bases, and 9 bases lay in between. The CDR3 has 14 amino acids. The DNA of the CDR3 is TGTGCCAGCAGCCTCCGGGACACCTACAATGAGCAGTTCTTC. Amino acid sequence: CASSLRDTYNEQFF.

The chain joins TRBV24-1 to TRBJ2-5; 10 bases align to TRBD1. The V segment lost 6 bases and the J segment 5 bases; nucleotides outside the gene matches: 8. Per germline, CDR1 KGHDR and CDR2 SFDVKD. The CDR3 is 15 residues long. In DNA form, the CDR3 reads TGTGCCACCAGTCCATCCCGGGACAGGGGTGAGACCCAGTACTTC. Its protein is CATSPSRDRGETQYF.

In this sample, this clone turned up once. CDR3 coding DNA: TGTGCCAGCTCCCTCTGGACAGGGAGGGTAAATTCACCCCTCCACTTT. This sequence encodes CASSLWTGRVNSPLHF. This chain connects TRBV28 to TRBJ1-6, with TRBD1 matching 8 bases. There are 16 residues in the CDR3. Per germline, CDR1 MDHEN and CDR2 SYDVKM. With 8 bases clipped from V and 7 bases from J, the junction kept 13 bases outside the gene matches.

This chain uses TRBV19 with TRBJ2-1, with TRBD2 identical over 14 bases. V was pared by 6 bases and J by 9 bases, with 10 bases of the junction left unmatched. The CDR3 sequence is 16 residues long. Germline loops: CDR1 LNHDA, CDR2 SQIVND (reference sequence). CDR3 loop: CASSPMTSGRGGEQFF. Here the CDR3 DNA reads TGTGCCAGTAGCCCTATGACTAGCGGGAGGGGAGGTGAGCAGTTCTTC.

CDR3 nucleotides: TGTGCCAGCGGAGGACAGCTCAATGAGCAGTTCTTC. It encodes CASGGQLNEQFF. V usage is TRBV2 and J usage is TRBJ2-1; TRBD1 might be the D (6 bases). Trimming pared 8 bases from V and 6 bases from J, leaving 11 bases between. Germline CDR1 and CDR2: SNHLY and FYNNEI. This CDR3 contains 12 residues.

This clone showed up just once. The chain combines TRBV7-9 with TRBJ2-1, with D possibly matching TRBD1 (6 bases). Germline lookup yields CDR1 SEHNR and CDR2 FQNEAQ (reference sequence). This CDR3 spans 14 amino acids. The V and J ends lost 5 bases and 10 bases respectively, with 18 bases between them. The DNA of the CDR3 is TGTGCCAGCAGCCCGCTCGAGGGGGTAGGGGAGCAGTTCTTC. As protein: CASSPLEGVGEQFF.

The J gene is TRBJ1-5, the V gene TRBV6-5; maybe TRBD1 (5 bases). This CDR3 region has 13 residues. The V and J ends lost 6 bases and 7 bases respectively, with 13 bases between them. The V gene's germline CDR1 is MNHEY and CDR2 SVGAGI. In nucleotides, the CDR3 is TGTGCCAGCAGCCCGTTGGGGGGACAGCCCCAGCATTTT. Protein product: CASSPLGGQPQHF.

The rearrangement joins TRBV30 to TRBJ2-7, with D maybe TRBD2 (5 bases). Germline V lookup: CDR1 GTSNPN, CDR2 SVGIG (reference sequence). V lost 4 bases and J lost 1, with 11 bases in between. The CDR3 spans 13 residues. The CDR3 loop reads CAWTSRASYEQYF. The CDR3 DNA reads TGTGCCTGGACTTCGAGGGCATCCTACGAGCAGTACTTC.

This chain links TRBV5-1 with TRBJ2-3; D is uncertain. The length of the CDR3 is 14 residues. The V end was cut by 1 base, the J end by 3 bases, with 9 bases between. Per germline, CDR1 SGHRS and CDR2 YFSETQ. CDR3 sequence reads: CASSLPSGTDTQYF. In DNA form, the CDR3 reads TGCGCCAGCAGCTTGCCTAGTGGGACAGATACGCAGTATTTT.

The chain is built from TRBV4-1 and TRBJ2-3; TRBD1 matches at 10 bases. J gave up 1 base and V 0 bases, and 7 bases lay outside the gene matches. The germline CDR1 and CDR2 sequences are MGHRA and YSYEKL. The CDR3 sequence is 18 residues long. The CDR3 reads CASSQDPGQGEGTDTQYF. CDR3 nucleotides: TGCGCCAGCAGCCAAGATCCCGGACAGGGGGAGGGCACAGATACGCAGTATTTT.

This rearrangement joins TRBV3-1 (or the pseudogene TRBV3-2) to TRBJ2-1, with 10 bases fitting TRBD2. The V segment lost 2 bases and the J segment 10 bases; nucleotides outside the gene matches: 8. This CDR3 is built from 15 residues. CDR1 is LGHDT and CDR2 is YNNKEL in the germline V gene (reference sequence). This CDR3 is CASSQRSGRAPEQFF. CDR3 sequence (DNA): TGTGCCAGCAGCCAACGAAGCGGGAGGGCCCCCGAGCAGTTCTTC.

This chain uses TRBV6-5 with TRBJ2-3; possibly TRBD2 for D (6 bases). The CDR3 contains 15 residues. CDR1 and CDR2 (germline): MNHEY, SVGAGI. V lost 8 bases, J lost 0 bases, and 15 bases lay in between. This CDR3 is CASGGRSSSTDTQYF. CDR3 DNA sequence: TGTGCCAGCGGGGGGAGAAGTTCTAGCACAGATACGCAGTATTTT.

The genes are TRBV7-3 and TRBJ2-7; D unclear. CDR3 length: 13 amino acids. Germline loops: CDR1 SGHTA, CDR2 FQGTGA. Trimming removed 3 bases at V and 3 bases at J, with 9 bases between. CDR3 region: CASSLLDFYEQYF. In nucleotides, the CDR3 is TGTGCCAGCAGCTTGCTAGATTTCTACGAGCAGTACTTC.

This clone is a singleton in its sample. The J gene is TRBJ2-1, the V gene TRBV30; the match to TRBD2 covers 12 bases. CDR1 is GTSNPN, CDR2 SVGIG, per germline (reference sequence). The CDR3 covers 19 residues. Unmatched junction bases numbered 25, after V lost 4 bases and J lost 12 bases. The DNA of the CDR3 is TGTGCCTGGAATAGTGTGGCGAACATCAAGACTAGCGGGAGCTACTCGCAGTTCTTC. It is translated as CAWNSVANIKTSGSYSQFF.

The chain joins TRBV5-1 to TRBJ2-1, with 7 bases aligning to TRBD2. CDR1 and CDR2 (germline): SGHRS, YFSETQ. The CDR3 is 15 residues long. V shed 0 bases, J shed 9 bases, and the junction held 9 bases outside the gene matches. CDR3 in amino acids: CASSLEPTSSTEQFF. In DNA form, the CDR3 reads TGCGCCAGCAGCTTGGAGCCGACTAGCTCTACTGAGCAGTTCTTC.

This sequence joins TRBV11-2 and TRBJ1-4; D perhaps matches TRBD1 (6 bases). This CDR3 comprises 15 residues. V was trimmed by 3 bases and J by 11 bases, leaving 19 bases between them. The germline CDR1 and CDR2 sequences are SGHAT and FQNNGV. The CDR3 region has the DNA TGTGCCAGCAGCTTTTCGACAGGCTATCGAGAGAAACTGTTTTTT. Translation gives CASSFSTGYREKLFF. Looking up the rest from reference TRBV11-2 and TRBJ1-4 gives the full variable domain: EAGVAQSPRYKIIEKRQSVAFWCNPISGHATLYWYQQILGQGPKLLIQFQNNGVVDDSQLPKDRFSAERLKGVDSTLKIQPAKLEDSAVYLCASSFSTGYREKLFFGSGTQLSVL.

This rearrangement joins TRBV6-5 to TRBJ2-5; 7 nucleotides match TRBD1. V shed 6 bases and J 3 bases; nucleotides not matched to a gene: 4. This CDR3 region has 13 residues. The V gene's germline CDR1 is MNHEY and CDR2 SVGAGI. CDR3: CASRGTAKETQYF. The CDR3 DNA is TGTGCCAGCAGGGGGACAGCCAAAGAGACCCAGTACTTC.

The rearrangement uses TRBV19 and TRBJ2-7, with 7 bases aligning to TRBD1. The V gene end was trimmed by 4 bases and the J gene end by 0 bases; junction bases not matched to a gene: 9. The CDR3 has 16 residues. The germline V gene has CDR1 LNHDA and CDR2 SQIVND (reference sequence). The CDR3 nucleotides read TGTGCCAGTAGTACCACCGGGACAGTCATCTCCTACGAGCAGTACTTC. This codes for CASSTTGTVISYEQYF.

This clone was found a few times. The J gene is TRBJ2-1, the V gene TRBV21-1; the DNA was not compared with TRBD2, the D call given in the table. TRBV21-1 is noted as a pseudogene. This CDR3 spans 23 amino acids. In DNA form, the CDR3 reads TGTGCCAGCAGCAAATCGCGTTGGCCCCGTTCAGGGCAGACTAGCGGGACTCTGAATGAGCAGTTCTTC. It specifies CASSKSRWPRSGQTSGTLNEQFF.

This clone was recorded a few times. The chain links TRBV5-1 to TRBJ2-7; TRBD1 might be the D (6 bases). This CDR3 is built from 15 residues. Trimming removed 4 bases at V and 2 bases at J, with 16 bases between. Germline CDR1 SGHRS, CDR2 YFSETQ. The CDR3 DNA sequence: TGCGCCAGCAGCCGTGGACAGATAGAGGCCTACGAGCAGTACTTC. Translation gives CASSRGQIEAYEQYF. Supplemented by reference TRBV5-1 and TRBJ2-7, the full variable domain reads KAGVTQTPRYLIKTRGQQVTLSCSPISGHRSVSWYQQTPGQGLQFLFEYFSETQRNKGNFPGRFSGRQFSNSRSEMNVSTLELGDSALYLCASSRGQIEAYEQYFGPGTRLTVT.

The chain recombines TRBV11-2 with TRBJ2-3; the match to TRBD2 covers 8 bases. CDR3 length: 16 residues. Trimming cost V 5 bases and J 2 bases; bases outside gene matches: 9. CDR1 and CDR2 (germline): SGHAT, FQNNGV. The CDR3 DNA sequence: TGTGCCAGCAGCCCTGGGACTAGTTTTATCACAGATACGCAGTATTTT. Its translation: CASSPGTSFITDTQYF. Using reference TRBV11-2 and TRBJ2-3 for the parts outside the CDR3, the full variable domain is EAGVAQSPRYKIIEKRQSVAFWCNPISGHATLYWYQQILGQGPKLLIQFQNNGVVDDSQLPKDRFSAERLKGVDSTLKIQPAKLEDSAVYLCASSPGTSFITDTQYFGPGTRLTVL.

The count of this clone is one. The J gene is TRBJ2-3, the V gene TRBV29-1, with D maybe TRBD2 (6 bases). The V gene's germline CDR1 is SQVTM and CDR2 ANQGSEA. The CDR3 has 19 amino acids. With 0 bases removed from V and 0 bases from J, the gap between germline ends came to 22 bases. CDR3 region: CSVEDPVASLAASTDTQYF. The CDR3 bases are TGCAGCGTTGAAGATCCAGTAGCGTCACTAGCAGCTAGCACAGATACGCAGTATTTT.

This clone came up a few times. J is TRBJ2-3 and V is TRBV19; 7 bases are shared with TRBD1. Germline trimming cut 7 bases from V and 3 bases from J; bases unmatched to any gene: 7. Germline values: CDR1 LNHDA, CDR2 SQIVND (reference sequence). CDR3 size: 14 residues. This chain's CDR3 is CASNYRGQTDTQYF. The CDR3 DNA sequence: TGTGCCAGTAATTACAGGGGCCAGACAGATACGCAGTATTTT.

This clone has more than one count but fewer than ten. The gene calls are TRBV28 and TRBJ1-6; D may be TRBD1 (6 bases). V was shortened by 8 bases and J by 5 bases, with 10 bases between the two germline ends. Looked up from germline, CDR1 is MDHEN and CDR2 is SYDVKM. The CDR3 extends over 13 amino acids. CDR3 sequence reads: CASAPGDNSPLHF. For the CDR3, the DNA is TGTGCCAGCGCCCCAGGGGATAATTCACCCCTCCACTTT.

This clone showed up just once. The rearrangement uses TRBV30 and TRBJ1-2; 8 nucleotides align to TRBD1. This CDR3 comprises 16 residues. V shed 5 bases and J 5 bases; nucleotides not matched to a gene: 16. Per the germline V gene, CDR1 is GTSNPN and CDR2 is SVGIG (reference sequence). The CDR3 is CAWGGQGQHNLYGYTF. For the CDR3, the DNA is TGTGCCTGGGGTGGACAGGGTCAACATAACCTTTATGGCTACACCTTC. Full variable domain (remainder filled in from reference TRBV30 and TRBJ1-2): SQTIHQWPATLVQPVGSPLSLECTVEGTSNPNLYWYRQAAGRGLQLLFYSVGIGQISSEVPQNLSASRPQDRQFILSSKKLLLSDSGFYLCAWGGQGQHNLYGYTFGSGTRLTVV.

The chain employs TRBV28 and TRBJ2-1; D is uncertain. Looked up from germline, CDR1 is MDHEN and CDR2 is SYDVKM. V was shortened by 5 bases and J by 9 bases, with 17 bases between the two germline ends. This CDR3 is 14 amino acids long. CDR3 nucleotide sequence: TGTGCCAGCAGTACCCGTGGGCATAAAGGTGAGCAGTTCTTC. Translated, it gives CASSTRGHKGEQFF. Full variable domain (missing parts from reference TRBV28 and TRBJ2-1): DVKVTQSSRYLVKRTGEKVFLECVQDMDHENMFWYRQDPGLGLRLIYFSYDVKMKEKGDIPEGYSVSREKKERFSLILESASTNQTSMYLCASSTRGHKGEQFFGPGTRLTVL.

The V gene is TRBV10-1, the J gene TRBJ2-3, with TRBD1 matching 9 bases. The CDR3 loop spans 19 amino acids. From germline, CDR1 is WNHNN and CDR2 SYGVQD (reference sequence). V shed 4 bases and J 4 bases; nucleotides not matched to a gene: 18. Written as DNA, the CDR3 is TGCGCCAGCAGTGGTGGACCGGGACAGGGAGTCGTGGGCGCAGATACGCAGTATTTT. It translates to CASSGGPGQGVVGADTQYF.

In DNA form, the CDR3 reads TGCGCCAGCAGGCCATTCCCGGGACAGGGGGACTATTCACCCCTCCACTTT. Its translation is CASRPFPGQGDYSPLHF. The V gene is TRBV5-1, the J gene TRBJ1-6, with 11 bases aligning to TRBD1. V shed 5 bases and J 8 bases; nucleotides not matched to a gene: 12. Per germline, CDR1 SGHRS and CDR2 YFSETQ. The CDR3 has 17 residues.